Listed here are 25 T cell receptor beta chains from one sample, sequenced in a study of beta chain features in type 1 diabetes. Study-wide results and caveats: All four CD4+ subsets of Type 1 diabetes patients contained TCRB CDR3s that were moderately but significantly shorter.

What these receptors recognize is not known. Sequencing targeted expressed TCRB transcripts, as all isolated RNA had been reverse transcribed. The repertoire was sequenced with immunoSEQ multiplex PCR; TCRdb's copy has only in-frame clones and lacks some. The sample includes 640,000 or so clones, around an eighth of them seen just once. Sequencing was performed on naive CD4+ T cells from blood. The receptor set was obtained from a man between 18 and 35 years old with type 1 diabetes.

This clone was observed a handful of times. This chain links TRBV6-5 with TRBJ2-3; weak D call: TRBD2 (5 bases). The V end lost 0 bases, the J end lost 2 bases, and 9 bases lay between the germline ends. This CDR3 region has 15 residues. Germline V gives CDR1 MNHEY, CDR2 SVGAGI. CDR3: CASSYSEGHTDTQYF. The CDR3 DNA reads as TGTGCCAGCAGTTACTCCGAGGGCCACACAGATACGCAGTATTTT.

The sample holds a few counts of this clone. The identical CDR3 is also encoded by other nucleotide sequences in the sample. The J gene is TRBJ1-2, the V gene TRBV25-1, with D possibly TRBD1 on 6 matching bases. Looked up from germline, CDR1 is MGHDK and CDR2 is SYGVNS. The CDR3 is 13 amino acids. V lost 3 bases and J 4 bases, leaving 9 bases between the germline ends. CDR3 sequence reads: CASSEGQGYGYTF. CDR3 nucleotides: TGTGCCAGCAGTGAGGGACAAGGCTATGGCTACACCTTC.

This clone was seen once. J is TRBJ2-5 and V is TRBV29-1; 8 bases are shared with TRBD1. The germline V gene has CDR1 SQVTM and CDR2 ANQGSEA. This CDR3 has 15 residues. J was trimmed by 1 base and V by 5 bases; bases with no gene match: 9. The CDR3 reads CSVSEQGGTQETQYF. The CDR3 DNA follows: TGCAGCGTTTCCGAACAGGGGGGCACCCAAGAGACCCAGTACTTC.

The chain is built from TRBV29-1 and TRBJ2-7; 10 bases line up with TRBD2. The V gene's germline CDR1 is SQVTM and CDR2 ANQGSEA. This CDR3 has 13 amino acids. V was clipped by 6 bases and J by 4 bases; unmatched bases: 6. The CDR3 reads CSVASGSIYEQYF. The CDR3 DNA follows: TGCAGCGTAGCTAGCGGGAGTATATACGAGCAGTACTTC.

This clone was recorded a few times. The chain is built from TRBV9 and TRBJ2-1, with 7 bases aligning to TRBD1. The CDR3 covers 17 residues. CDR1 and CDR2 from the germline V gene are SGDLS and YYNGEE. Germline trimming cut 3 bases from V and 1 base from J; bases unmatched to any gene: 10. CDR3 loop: CASSGVGGSGSYNEQFF. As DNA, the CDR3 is TGTGCCAGCAGCGGAGTAGGGGGCTCAGGGTCCTACAATGAGCAGTTCTTC.

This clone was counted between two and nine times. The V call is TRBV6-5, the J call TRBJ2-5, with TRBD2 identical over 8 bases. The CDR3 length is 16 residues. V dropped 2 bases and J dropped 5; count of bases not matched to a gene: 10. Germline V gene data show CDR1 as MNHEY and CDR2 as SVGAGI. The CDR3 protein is CASSYGTRDLGETQYF. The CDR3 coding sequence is TGTGCCAGCAGTTACGGGACTAGGGACTTGGGGGAGACCCAGTACTTC.

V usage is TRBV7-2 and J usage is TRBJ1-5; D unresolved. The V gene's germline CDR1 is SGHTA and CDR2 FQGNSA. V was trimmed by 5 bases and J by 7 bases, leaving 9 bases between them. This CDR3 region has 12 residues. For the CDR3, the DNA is TGTGCCAGCAGCCGCCCACGGCAGCCCCAGCATTTT. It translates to CASSRPRQPQHF.

In nucleotides, the CDR3 is TGTGCCAGCAGTGACGGGACCCATGGTGAGCAGTTCTTC. It is translated as CASSDGTHGEQFF. The chain links TRBV6-4 to TRBJ2-1, with D possibly called TRBD1 or TRBD2 (5 bases each). CDR1 and CDR2 from the germline V gene are MRHNA and SNTAGT. Trimming shortened V by 2 bases and J by 9 bases, and 11 bases separated the two germline ends. The CDR3 is made up of 13 amino acids.

The CDR3 region is CASSLAISGGLNTEAFF. CDR3 bases: TGTGCCAGCAGCTTAGCTATCTCGGGCGGTCTGAACACTGAAGCTTTCTTT. The chain combines TRBV7-2 with TRBJ1-1; no clear D. Looked up from germline, CDR1 is SGHTA and CDR2 is FQGNSA. The CDR3 has 17 residues. Trimming left V 0 bases short and J 0 bases short, with 14 bases between.

CDR3 nucleotide sequence: TGTGCCAGCAGCCCCCGACTAGCCCTGCTGGATACGCAGTATTTT. The encoded protein is CASSPRLALLDTQYF. This chain links TRBV9 with TRBJ2-3; 7 nucleotides align to TRBD2. The length of the CDR3 is 15 residues. J was trimmed by 6 bases and V by 4 bases; bases with no gene match: 11. The germline V gene encodes CDR1 SGDLS and CDR2 YYNGEE.

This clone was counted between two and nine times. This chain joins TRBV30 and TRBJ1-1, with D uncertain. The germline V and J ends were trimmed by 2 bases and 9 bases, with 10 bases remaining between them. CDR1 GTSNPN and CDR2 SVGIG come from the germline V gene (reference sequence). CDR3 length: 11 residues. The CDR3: CAWSRESKAFF. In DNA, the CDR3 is TGTGCCTGGAGTAGGGAGTCGAAAGCTTTCTTT.

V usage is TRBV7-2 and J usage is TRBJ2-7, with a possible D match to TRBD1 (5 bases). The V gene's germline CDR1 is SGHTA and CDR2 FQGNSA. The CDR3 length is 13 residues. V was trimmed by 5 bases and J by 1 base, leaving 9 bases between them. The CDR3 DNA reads TGTGCCAGCAGCGAAACAGGTTCCTACGAGCAGTACTTC. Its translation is CASSETGSYEQYF.

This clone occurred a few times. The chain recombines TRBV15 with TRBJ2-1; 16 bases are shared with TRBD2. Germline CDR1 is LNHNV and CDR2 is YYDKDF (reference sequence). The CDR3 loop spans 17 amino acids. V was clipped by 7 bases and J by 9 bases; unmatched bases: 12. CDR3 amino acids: CATTTVVGTSGRAEQFF. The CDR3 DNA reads TGTGCCACCACCACAGTCGTCGGGACTAGCGGGAGGGCTGAGCAGTTCTTC.

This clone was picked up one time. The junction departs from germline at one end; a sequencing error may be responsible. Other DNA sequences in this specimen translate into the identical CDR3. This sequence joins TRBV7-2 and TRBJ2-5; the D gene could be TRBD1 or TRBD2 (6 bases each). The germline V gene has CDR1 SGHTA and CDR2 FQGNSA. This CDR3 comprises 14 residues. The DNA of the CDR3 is TGTGCCAGCAGTTTAGAAGGGGGGCGGAAGACCCAGTACTTC. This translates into CASSLEGGRKTQYF. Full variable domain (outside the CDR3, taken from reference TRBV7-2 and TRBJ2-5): GAGVSQSPSNKVTEKGKDVELRCDPISGHTALYWYRQSLGQGLEFLIYFQGNSAPDKSGLPSDRFSAERTGGSVSTLTIQRTQQEDSAVYLCASSLEGGRKTQYFGPGTRLLVL.

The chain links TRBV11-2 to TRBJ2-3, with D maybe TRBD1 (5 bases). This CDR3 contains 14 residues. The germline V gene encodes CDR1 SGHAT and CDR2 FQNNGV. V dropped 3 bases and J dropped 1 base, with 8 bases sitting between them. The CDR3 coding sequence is TGTGCCAGCAGCTTTGTAGGGGGCACAGATACGCAGTATTTT. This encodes CASSFVGGTDTQYF.

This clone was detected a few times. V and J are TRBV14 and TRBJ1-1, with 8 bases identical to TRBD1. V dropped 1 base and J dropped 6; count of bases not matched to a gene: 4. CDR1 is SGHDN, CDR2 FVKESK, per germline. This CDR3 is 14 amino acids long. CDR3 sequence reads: CASSQVTGASEAFF. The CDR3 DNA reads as TGTGCCAGCAGCCAAGTGACAGGGGCCTCTGAAGCTTTCTTT. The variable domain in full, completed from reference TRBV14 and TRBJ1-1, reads EAGVTQFPSHSVIEKGQTVTLRCDPISGHDNLYWYRRVMGKEIKFLLHFVKESKQDESGMPNNRFLAERTGGTYSTLKVQPAELEDSGVYFCASSQVTGASEAFFGQGTRLTVV.

CDR3: CASPLPSNTGELFF. CDR3 nucleotides: TGTGCCAGCCCCCTCCCATCGAACACCGGGGAGCTGTTTTTT. V is TRBV6-1 and J is TRBJ2-2; no clear D gene. The CDR3 extends over 14 amino acids. Germline V gene data show CDR1 as MNHNS and CDR2 as SASEGT. The V end was cut by 8 bases, the J end by 0 bases, with 10 bases between.

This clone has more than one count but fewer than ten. In DNA form, the CDR3 reads TGTGCCTGGGAGCGGGAGTCCACAGATACGCAGTATTTT. Amino acids: CAWERESTDTQYF. V is TRBV30 and J is TRBJ2-3, with 8 nucleotides matching TRBD2. This CDR3 region has 13 residues. CDR1 is GTSNPN and CDR2 is SVGIG in the germline V gene (reference sequence). The V segment lost 5 bases and the J segment 2 bases; nucleotides outside the gene matches: 3.

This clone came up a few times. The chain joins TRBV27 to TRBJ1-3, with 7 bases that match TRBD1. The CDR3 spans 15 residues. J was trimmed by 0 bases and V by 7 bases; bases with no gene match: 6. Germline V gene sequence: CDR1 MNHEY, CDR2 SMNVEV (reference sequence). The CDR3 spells CASKQDRSSGNTIYF. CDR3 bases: TGTGCCAGCAAGCAGGACAGGAGCTCTGGAAACACCATATATTTT.

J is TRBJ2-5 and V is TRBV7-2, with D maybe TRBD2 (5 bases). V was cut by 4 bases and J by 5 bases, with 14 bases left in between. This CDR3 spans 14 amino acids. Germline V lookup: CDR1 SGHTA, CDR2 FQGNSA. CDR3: CASSSELRRETQYF. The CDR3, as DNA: TGTGCCAGCAGCTCTGAACTCCGGAGGGAGACCCAGTACTTC.

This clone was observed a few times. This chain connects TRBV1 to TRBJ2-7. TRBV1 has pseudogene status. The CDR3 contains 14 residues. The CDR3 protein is CTSSPPPEAQEQYF. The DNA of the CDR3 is TGCACCAGCAGCCCGCCTCCAGAAGCCCAGGAGCAGTACTTC.

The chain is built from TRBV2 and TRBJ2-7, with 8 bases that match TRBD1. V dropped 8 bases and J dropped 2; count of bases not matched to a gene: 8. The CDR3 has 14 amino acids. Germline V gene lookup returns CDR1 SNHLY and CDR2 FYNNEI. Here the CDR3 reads CASDSQGAAYEQYF. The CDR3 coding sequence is TGTGCCAGCGACAGCCAGGGGGCGGCCTACGAGCAGTACTTC.

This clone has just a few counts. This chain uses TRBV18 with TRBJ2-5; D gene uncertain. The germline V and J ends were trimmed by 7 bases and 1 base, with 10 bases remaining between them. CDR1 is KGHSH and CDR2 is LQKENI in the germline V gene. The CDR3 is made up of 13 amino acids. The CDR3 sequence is CASYFGRQETQYF. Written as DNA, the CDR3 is TGTGCCAGCTATTTCGGACGCCAAGAGACCCAGTACTTC.

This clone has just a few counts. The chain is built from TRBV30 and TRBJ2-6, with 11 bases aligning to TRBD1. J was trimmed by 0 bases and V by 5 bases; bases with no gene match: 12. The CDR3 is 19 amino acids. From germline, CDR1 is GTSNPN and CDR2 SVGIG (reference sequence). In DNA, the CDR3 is TGTGCCTGGGGACCAAACCCGGGACAGGGGGTCTCTGGGGCCAACGTCCTGACTTTC. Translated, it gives CAWGPNPGQGVSGANVLTF. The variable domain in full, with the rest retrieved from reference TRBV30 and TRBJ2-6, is SQTIHQWPATLVQPVGSPLSLECTVEGTSNPNLYWYRQAAGRGLQLLFYSVGIGQISSEVPQNLSASRPQDRQFILSSKKLLLSDSGFYLCAWGPNPGQGVSGANVLTFGAGSRLTVL.

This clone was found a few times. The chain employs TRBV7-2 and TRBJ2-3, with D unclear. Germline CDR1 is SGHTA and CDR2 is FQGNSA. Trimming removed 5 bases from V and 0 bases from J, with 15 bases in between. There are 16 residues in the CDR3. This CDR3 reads CASSRSLAVSTDTQYF. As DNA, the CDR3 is TGTGCCAGCAGCCGAAGCCTGGCGGTGAGCACAGATACGCAGTATTTT.